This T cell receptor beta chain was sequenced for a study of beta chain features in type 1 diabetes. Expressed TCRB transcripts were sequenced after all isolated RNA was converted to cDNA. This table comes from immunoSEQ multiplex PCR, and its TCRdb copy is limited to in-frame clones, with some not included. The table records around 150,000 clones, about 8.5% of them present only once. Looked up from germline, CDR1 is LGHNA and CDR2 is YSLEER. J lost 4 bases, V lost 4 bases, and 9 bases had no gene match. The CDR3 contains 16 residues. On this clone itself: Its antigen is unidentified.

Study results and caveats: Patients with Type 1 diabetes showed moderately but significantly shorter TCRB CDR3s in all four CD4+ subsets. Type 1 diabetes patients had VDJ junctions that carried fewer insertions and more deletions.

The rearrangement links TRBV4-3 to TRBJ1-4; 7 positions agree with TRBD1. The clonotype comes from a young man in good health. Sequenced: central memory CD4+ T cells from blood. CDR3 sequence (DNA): TGCGCCAGCAGCCTGGGGGAACAGGGGTTTAATGAAAAACTGTTTTTT. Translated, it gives CASSLGEQGFNEKLFF.